Listed below are T cell receptor beta chains from one sample, sequenced in a study of T cell responses to AZD1222 COVID-19 vaccine. Assay used: immunoSEQ multiplex PCR; TCRdb lists only in-frame clones, some missing. Among fewer than 100,000 clones listed, 90% were seen once. The starting material was peripheral blood, obtained on day 0 of AZD1222 vaccination. These receptors all come from an adult in good health. Both conserved end residues are part of each CDR3. D genes are given only for firm matches. Clone size is shown for a subset of rows, as once, few, many or a class of expanded clone.

D gene: .
clone size: .
J gene: TRBJ2-7
V gene: TRBV15
CDR3 DNA: TGTGCCACCAGCAGAGGGGACGTGGCCTACGAGCAGTACTTC
CDR3 protein: CATSRGDVAYEQYF

D gene: TRBD1
clone size: .
J gene: TRBJ2-2
V gene: TRBV7-8
CDR3 DNA: TGTGCCAGCAGTCTCTCCCCCCCCCGACAGGGGGGGTTCGGGGAGCTGTTTTTT
CDR3 protein: CASSLSPPRQGGFGELFF

D gene: .
clone size: once
J gene: TRBJ2-2
V gene: TRBV11-3
CDR3 DNA: TGTGCCAGCAGCCCGAGCTCTCGGGGTGCCGGGGAGCTGTTTTTT
CDR3 protein: CASSPSSRGAGELFF

D gene: .
clone size: .
J gene: TRBJ1-2
V gene: TRBV28
CDR3 DNA: TGTGCCAGTGGGACGGGGATCCTTGGCTACACCTTC
CDR3 protein: CASGTGILGYTF

D gene: TRBD1
clone size: .
J gene: TRBJ1-6
V gene: TRBV2
CDR3 DNA: TGTGCCAGCAGCTCAGGGGGCGGATCTAATTCACCCCTCCACTTT
CDR3 protein: CASSSGGGSNSPLHF

D gene: TRBD2
clone size: once
J gene: TRBJ2-5
V gene: TRBV10-2
CDR3 DNA: TGCGCCAGCAGTGAGCCTTATTCGGGGGGGTTGGAGACCCAGTACTTC
CDR3 protein: CASSEPYSGGLETQYF

D gene: .
clone size: .
J gene: TRBJ2-3
V gene: TRBV7-3
CDR3 DNA: TGTGCCAGCAGCACGGGACACAGCACAGATACGCAGTATTTT
CDR3 protein: CASSTGHSTDTQYF

D gene: TRBD1
clone size: .
J gene: TRBJ1-2
V gene: TRBV6-4
CDR3 DNA: TGTGCCAGCAGTGGTATAGGGGGCCGTGGCTACACCTTC
CDR3 protein: CASSGIGGRGYTF

D gene: .
clone size: .
J gene: TRBJ2-7
V gene: TRBV21-1
CDR3 DNA: TGTGCCAGCAGCAAAGCGCAGGAGCCGTACTCCTACGAGCAGTACTTC
CDR3 protein: CASSKAQEPYSYEQYF

D gene: .
clone size: .
J gene: TRBJ2-2
V gene: TRBV30
CDR3 DNA: TGTGCCTGGAAATTTAGCACAAAAGGCACCGGGGAGCTGTTTTTT
CDR3 protein: CAWKFSTKGTGELFF

D gene: .
clone size: .
J gene: TRBJ1-5
V gene: TRBV7-9
CDR3 DNA: TGTGCCAGCGGAAGGGGGGCTAGCAATCAGCCCCAGCATTTT
CDR3 protein: CASGRGASNQPQHF

D gene: TRBD1
clone size: .
J gene: TRBJ1-5
V gene: TRBV5-3
CDR3 DNA: TGTGCCAGAAGCCCGGGACAGGGCCGCAATCAGCCCCAGCATTTT
CDR3 protein: CARSPGQGRNQPQHF

D gene: .
clone size: .
J gene: TRBJ2-1
V gene: TRBV18
CDR3 DNA: TGTGCCAGCTCACCAGGGGACCGAGTCAATGAGCAGTTCTTC
CDR3 protein: CASSPGDRVNEQFF

D gene: TRBD1
clone size: once
J gene: TRBJ1-2
V gene: TRBV9
CDR3 DNA: TGTGCCAGCAGCGTCCGGGACAGAAATGGCTACACCTTC
CDR3 protein: CASSVRDRNGYTF

D gene: TRBD1
clone size: once
J gene: TRBJ2-7
V gene: TRBV5-1
CDR3 DNA: TGCGCCAGCAGCTTGGCCGGGGGACAGGGGCACTACGAGCAGTACTTC
CDR3 protein: CASSLAGGQGHYEQYF

D gene: TRBD2
clone size: .
J gene: TRBJ2-4
V gene: TRBV7-2
CDR3 DNA: TGTGCCAGCAGCTCCGGGACTATAACCCCCTTAGCCAAAAACATTCAGTACTTC
CDR3 protein: CASSSGTITPLAKNIQYF

D gene: .
clone size: .
J gene: TRBJ1-2
V gene: TRBV5-5
CDR3 DNA: TGTGCCAGCAGCCGCGCCTTCCTTAACTATGGCTACACCTTC
CDR3 protein: CASSRAFLNYGYTF

D gene: TRBD1
clone size: few
J gene: TRBJ1-5
V gene: TRBV7-9
CDR3 DNA: TGTGCCAGCAGCTCAGGACAGGGGGCAGGGCAGCCCCAGCATTTT
CDR3 protein: CASSSGQGAGQPQHF

D gene: .
clone size: .
J gene: TRBJ1-1
V gene: TRBV6-5
CDR3 DNA: TGTGCCAGCAGTTATGAACTGAACACTGAAGCTTTCTTT
CDR3 protein: CASSYELNTEAFF

D gene: TRBD1
clone size: .
J gene: TRBJ2-2
V gene: TRBV27
CDR3 DNA: TGTGCCAGCAGTTCCTTAGGGACAGGGGGCAACACCGGGGAGCTGTTTTTT
CDR3 protein: CASSSLGTGGNTGELFF

D gene: .
clone size: .
J gene: TRBJ2-5
V gene: TRBV5-1
CDR3 DNA: TGCGCCAGCAGCACCGGGTCCCAAGAGACCCAGTACTTC
CDR3 protein: CASSTGSQETQYF

D gene: TRBD1
clone size: .
J gene: TRBJ1-5
V gene: TRBV6-6
CDR3 DNA: TGTGCCAGCAGTTACTCGGGGACAGGGGGCGATCAGCCCCAGCATTTT
CDR3 protein: CASSYSGTGGDQPQHF

D gene: .
clone size: .
J gene: TRBJ1-1
V gene: TRBV10-2
CDR3 DNA: TGCGCCAGCAGTGGCCTCTTGAACACTGAAGCTTTCTTT
CDR3 protein: CASSGLLNTEAFF

D gene: .
clone size: .
J gene: TRBJ1-6
V gene: TRBV27
CDR3 DNA: TGTGCCAGCAGTTTTTATGGGGATAATTCACCCCTCCACTTT
CDR3 protein: CASSFYGDNSPLHF

D gene: .
clone size: .
J gene: TRBJ1-2
V gene: TRBV4-2
CDR3 DNA: TGTGCCAGCAGCCAATTAACAGCCAAGGGTGACGGCTACACCTTC
CDR3 protein: CASSQLTAKGDGYTF

D gene: TRBD1
clone size: .
J gene: TRBJ1-4
V gene: TRBV4-2
CDR3 DNA: TGTGCCAGCAGCCAAAATGGGGGACAGATAAATGAAAAACTGTTTTTT
CDR3 protein: CASSQNGGQINEKLFF

D gene: .
clone size: .
J gene: TRBJ1-4
V gene: TRBV19
CDR3 DNA: TGTGCCAGTAGTTCTACCTCAGCGGAGGCGGATGAAAAACTGTTTTTT
CDR3 protein: CASSSTSAEADEKLFF

D gene: .
clone size: .
J gene: TRBJ2-7
V gene: TRBV9
CDR3 DNA: TGTGCCAGCAGCGTAGGGTCCGACCGTTCTTACGAGCAGTACTTC
CDR3 protein: CASSVGSDRSYEQYF

D gene: .
clone size: .
J gene: TRBJ1-1
V gene: TRBV5-1
CDR3 DNA: TGCGCCAGCAAATCGGGCGGGGGCACTGAAGCTTTCTTT
CDR3 protein: CASKSGGGTEAFF

D gene: .
clone size: few
J gene: TRBJ1-3
V gene: TRBV9
CDR3 DNA: TGTGCCAGCAGCGATTTTAGCTCTGGAAACACCATATATTTT
CDR3 protein: CASSDFSSGNTIYF

D gene: TRBD1
clone size: .
J gene: TRBJ1-6
V gene: TRBV7-3
CDR3 DNA: TGTGCCAGCAGCTTAACAGGGGGCGCCGGAAATTCACCCCTCCACTTT
CDR3 protein: CASSLTGGAGNSPLHF

D gene: .
clone size: .
J gene: TRBJ2-5
V gene: TRBV19
CDR3 DNA: TGTGCCAGTAGCCAAGGACCTATCAAGACCCAGTACTTC
CDR3 protein: CASSQGPIKTQYF